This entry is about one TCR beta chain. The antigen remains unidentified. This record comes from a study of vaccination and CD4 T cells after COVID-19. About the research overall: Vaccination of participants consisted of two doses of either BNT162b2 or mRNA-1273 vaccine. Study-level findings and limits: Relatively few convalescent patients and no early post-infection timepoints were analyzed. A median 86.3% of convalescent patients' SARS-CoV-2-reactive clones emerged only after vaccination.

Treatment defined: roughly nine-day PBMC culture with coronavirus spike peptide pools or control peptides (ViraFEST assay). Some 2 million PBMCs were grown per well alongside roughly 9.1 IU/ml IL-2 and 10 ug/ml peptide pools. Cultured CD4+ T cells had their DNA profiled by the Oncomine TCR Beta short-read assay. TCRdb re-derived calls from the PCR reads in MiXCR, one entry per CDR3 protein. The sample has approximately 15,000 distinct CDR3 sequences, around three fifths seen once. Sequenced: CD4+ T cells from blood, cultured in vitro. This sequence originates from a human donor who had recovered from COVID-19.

The DNA for the CDR3 is TGCAGTGCGACCGGGACCGCGAACACCGGGGAGCTGTTTTTT. This gives the protein CSATGTANTGELFF. This rearrangement joins TRBV20-1 to TRBJ2-2; D may match TRBD1 or TRBD2 (5 bases each). There are 14 residues in the CDR3. Trimming stripped 6 bases from V and 0 bases from J, with 11 bases between. Germline V lookup: CDR1 DFQATT, CDR2 SNEGSKA (reference sequence).